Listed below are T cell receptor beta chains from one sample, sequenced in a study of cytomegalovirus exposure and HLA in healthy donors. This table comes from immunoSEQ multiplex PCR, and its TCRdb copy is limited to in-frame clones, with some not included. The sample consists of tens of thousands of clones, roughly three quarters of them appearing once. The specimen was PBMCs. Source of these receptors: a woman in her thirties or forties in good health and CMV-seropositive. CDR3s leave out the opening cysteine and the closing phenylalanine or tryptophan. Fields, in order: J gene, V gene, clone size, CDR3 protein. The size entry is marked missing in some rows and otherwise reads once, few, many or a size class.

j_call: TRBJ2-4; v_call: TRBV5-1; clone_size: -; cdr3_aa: ASSLGAEYPNIQY
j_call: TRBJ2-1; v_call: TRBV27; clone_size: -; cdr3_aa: ASSFLPGLAGGRSYNEQF
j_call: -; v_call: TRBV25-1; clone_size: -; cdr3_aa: ASSQQGTYEQY
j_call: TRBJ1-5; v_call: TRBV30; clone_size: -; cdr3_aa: AWAPPLGPQH
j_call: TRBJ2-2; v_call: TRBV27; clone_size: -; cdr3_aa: ASRGWTGTGELF
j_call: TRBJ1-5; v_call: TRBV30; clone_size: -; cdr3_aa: AWRQHVNQPQH
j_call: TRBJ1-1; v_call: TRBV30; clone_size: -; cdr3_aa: AWSDPGVGAF
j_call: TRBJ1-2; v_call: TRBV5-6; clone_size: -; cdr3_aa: ASSLVRQGGRSSYGYT
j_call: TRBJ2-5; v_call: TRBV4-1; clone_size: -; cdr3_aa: ASSQAALAGEETQY
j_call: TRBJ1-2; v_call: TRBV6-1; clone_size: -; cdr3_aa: ASRTQGLSNYGYT
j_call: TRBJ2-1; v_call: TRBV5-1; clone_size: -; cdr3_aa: ASSWDSSTYNEQF
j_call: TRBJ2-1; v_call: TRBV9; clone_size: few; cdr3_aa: ASSPDRGYNEQF
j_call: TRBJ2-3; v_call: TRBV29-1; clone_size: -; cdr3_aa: SVAGTSGGGGTDTQY
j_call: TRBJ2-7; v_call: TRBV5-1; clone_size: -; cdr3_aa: ASFRGQGGGEQY
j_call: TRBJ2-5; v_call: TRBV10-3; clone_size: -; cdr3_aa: AISVAGETQY
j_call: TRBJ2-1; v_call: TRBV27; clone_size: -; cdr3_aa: ASSFRTYNEQF
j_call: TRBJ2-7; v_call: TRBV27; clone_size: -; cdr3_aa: ASSLQGSYEQY
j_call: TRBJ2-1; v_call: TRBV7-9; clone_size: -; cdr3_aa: ASSRAGGVYNEQF
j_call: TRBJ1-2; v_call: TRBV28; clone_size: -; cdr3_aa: ASSLGAANYGYT
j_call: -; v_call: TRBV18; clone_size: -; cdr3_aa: ASSGGLAAEQY
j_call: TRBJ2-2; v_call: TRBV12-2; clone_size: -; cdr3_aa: ASRLANVSGRDTGELF
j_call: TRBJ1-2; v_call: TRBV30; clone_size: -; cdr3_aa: AWLITDGYT
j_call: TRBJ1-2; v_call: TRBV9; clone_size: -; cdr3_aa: ASSVDLAEGYGYT
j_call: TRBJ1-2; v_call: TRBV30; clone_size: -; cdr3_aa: AWSVVMMGTGGYT